This T cell receptor (beta chain) derives from a study of blood T cells in healthy people across ages. Whole-study context: There was about one barcoded beta molecule captured by template switching per two T cells. Study results and limitations: Estimates based on one million T cells were treated as lower bounds.

The CDR3 length is 13 residues. Germline V gene data show CDR1 as KGHSH and CDR2 as LQKENI. With a J-beta primer mix and a sample-barcoded 5' primer, a second PCR ran about 7 to 12 cycles. Every sample gave at least 2.5 million paired-end reads containing CDR3. TCRdb called the 5' RACE reads again in MiXCR, with one record for every CDR3 protein. The sample holds approximately 880,000 distinct CDR3 sequences, about 48% seen once. In the case of this clonotype: What it binds is unknown.

The TCR comes from a man aged 30 to 45 in good health. V gene TRBV18 combines with J gene TRBJ2-5, with D maybe TRBD1 (6 bases). The J call may be wrong; the DNA end is better matched by TRBJ2-7. The material sequenced was blood. This chain's CDR3 is CASSPPDSHEQYF. Here the CDR3 DNA reads TGTGCCAGCTCACCTCCGGACAGCCACGAGCAGTACTTC.